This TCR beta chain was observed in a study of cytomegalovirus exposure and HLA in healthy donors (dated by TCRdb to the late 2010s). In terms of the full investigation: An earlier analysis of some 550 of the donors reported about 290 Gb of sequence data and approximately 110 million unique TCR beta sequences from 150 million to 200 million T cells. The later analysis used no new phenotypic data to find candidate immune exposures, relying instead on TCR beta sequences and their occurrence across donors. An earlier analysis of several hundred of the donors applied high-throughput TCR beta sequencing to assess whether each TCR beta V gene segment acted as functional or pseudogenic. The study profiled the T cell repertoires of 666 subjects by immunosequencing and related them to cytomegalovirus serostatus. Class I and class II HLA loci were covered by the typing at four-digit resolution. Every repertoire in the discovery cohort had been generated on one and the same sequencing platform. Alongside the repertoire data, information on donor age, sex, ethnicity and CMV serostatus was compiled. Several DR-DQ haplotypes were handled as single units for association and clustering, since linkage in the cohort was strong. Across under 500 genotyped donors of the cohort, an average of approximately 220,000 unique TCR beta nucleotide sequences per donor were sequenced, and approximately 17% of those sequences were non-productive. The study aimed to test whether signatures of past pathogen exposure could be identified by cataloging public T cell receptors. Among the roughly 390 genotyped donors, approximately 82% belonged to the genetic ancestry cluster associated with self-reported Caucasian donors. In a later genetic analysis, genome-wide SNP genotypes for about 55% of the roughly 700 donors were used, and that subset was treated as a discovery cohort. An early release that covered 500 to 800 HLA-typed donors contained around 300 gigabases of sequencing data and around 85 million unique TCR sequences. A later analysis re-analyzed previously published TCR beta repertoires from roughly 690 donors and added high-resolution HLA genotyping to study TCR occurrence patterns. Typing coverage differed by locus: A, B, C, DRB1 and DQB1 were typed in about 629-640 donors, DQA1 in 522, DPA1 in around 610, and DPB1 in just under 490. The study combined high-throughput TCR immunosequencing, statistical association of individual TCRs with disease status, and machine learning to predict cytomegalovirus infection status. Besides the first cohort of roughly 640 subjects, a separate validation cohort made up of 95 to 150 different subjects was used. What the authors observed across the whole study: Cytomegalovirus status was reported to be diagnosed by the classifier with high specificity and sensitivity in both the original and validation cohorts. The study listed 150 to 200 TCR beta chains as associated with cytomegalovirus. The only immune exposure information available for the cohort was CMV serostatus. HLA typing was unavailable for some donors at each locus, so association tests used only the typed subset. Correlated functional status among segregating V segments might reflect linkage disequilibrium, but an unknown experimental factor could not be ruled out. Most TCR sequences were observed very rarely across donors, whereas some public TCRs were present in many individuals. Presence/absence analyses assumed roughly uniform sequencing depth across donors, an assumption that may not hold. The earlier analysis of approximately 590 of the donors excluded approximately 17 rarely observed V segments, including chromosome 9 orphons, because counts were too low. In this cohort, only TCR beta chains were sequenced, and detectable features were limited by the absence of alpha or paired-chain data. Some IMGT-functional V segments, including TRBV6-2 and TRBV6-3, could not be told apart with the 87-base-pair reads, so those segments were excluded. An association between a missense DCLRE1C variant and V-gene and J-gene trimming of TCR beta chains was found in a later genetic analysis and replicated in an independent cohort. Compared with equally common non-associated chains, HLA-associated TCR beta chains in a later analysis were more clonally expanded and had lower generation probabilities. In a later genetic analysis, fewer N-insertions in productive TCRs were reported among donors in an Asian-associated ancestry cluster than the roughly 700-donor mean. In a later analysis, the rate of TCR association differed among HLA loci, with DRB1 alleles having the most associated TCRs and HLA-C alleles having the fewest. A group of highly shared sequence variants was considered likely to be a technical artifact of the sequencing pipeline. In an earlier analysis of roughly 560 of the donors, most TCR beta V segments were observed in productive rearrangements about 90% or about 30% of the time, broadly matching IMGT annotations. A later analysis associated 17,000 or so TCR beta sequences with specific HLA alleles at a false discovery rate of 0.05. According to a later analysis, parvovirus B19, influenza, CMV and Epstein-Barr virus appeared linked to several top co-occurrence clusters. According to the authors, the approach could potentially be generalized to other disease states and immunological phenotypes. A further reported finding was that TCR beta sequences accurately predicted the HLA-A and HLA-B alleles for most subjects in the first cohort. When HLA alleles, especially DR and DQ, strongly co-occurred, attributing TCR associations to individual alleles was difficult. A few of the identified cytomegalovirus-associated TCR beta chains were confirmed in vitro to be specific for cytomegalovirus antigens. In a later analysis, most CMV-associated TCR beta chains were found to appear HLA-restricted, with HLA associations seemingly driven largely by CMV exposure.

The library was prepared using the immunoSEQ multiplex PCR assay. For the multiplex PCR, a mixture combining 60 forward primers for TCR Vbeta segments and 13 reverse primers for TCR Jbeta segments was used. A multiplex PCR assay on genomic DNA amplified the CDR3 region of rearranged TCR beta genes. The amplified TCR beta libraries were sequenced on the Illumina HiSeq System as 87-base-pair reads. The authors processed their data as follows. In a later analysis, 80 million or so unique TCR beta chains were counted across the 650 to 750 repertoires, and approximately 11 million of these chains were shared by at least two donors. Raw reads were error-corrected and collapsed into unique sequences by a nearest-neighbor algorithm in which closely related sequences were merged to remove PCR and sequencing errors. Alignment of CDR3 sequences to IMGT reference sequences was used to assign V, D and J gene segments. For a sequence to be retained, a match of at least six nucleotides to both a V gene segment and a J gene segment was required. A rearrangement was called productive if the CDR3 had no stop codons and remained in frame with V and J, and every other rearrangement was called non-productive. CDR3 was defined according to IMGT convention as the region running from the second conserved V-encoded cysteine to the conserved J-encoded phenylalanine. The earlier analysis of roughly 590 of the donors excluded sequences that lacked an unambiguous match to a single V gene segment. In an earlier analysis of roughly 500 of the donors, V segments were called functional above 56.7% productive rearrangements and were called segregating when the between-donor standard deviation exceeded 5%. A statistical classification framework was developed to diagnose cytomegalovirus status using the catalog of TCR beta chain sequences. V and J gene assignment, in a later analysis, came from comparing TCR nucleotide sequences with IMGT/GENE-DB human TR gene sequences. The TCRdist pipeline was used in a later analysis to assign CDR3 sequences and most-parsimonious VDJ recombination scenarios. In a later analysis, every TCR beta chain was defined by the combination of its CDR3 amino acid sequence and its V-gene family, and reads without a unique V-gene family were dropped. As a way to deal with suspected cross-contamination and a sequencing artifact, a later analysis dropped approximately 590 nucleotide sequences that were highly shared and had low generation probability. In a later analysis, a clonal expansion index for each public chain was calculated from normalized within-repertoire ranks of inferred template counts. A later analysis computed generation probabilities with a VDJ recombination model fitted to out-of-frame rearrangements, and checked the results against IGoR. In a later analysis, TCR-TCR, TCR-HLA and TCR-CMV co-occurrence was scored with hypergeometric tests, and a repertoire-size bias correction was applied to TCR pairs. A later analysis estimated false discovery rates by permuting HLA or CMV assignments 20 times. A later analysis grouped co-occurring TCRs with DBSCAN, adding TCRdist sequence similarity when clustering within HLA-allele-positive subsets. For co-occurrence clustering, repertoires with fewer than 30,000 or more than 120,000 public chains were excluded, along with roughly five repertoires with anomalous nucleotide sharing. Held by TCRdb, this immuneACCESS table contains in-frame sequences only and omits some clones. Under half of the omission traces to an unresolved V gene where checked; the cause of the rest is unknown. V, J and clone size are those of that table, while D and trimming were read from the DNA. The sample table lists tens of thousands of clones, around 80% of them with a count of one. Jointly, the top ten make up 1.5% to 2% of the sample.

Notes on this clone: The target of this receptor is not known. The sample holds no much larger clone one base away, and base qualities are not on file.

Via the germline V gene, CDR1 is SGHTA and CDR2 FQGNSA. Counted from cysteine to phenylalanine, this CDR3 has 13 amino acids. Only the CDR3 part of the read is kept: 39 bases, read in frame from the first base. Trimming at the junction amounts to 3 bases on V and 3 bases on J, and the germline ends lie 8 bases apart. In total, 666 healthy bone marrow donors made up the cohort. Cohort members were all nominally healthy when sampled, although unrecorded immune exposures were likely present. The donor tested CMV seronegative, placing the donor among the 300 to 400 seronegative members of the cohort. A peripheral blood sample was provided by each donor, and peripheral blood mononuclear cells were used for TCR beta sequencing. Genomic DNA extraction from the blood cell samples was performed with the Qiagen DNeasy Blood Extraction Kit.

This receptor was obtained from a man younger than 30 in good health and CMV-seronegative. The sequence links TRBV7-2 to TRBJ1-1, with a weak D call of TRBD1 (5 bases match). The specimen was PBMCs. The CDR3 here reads CASSFLGDTEAFF. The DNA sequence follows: TGTGCCAGCAGCTTTTTAGGGGACACTGAAGCTTTCTTT.